Listed below are T cell receptor beta chains from one sample, sequenced in a study of immune evolution from preneoplasia to lung adenocarcinoma. Libraries were prepared by immunoSEQ multiplex PCR; TCRdb keeps only in-frame clonotypes and omits some of them. The sample lists 8,000 or so clones; approximately 85% were seen once. Sequencing input: FFPE minimally invasive lung adenocarcinoma tissue. The receptors here all came from a person aged 80 or over with lung adenocarcinoma. Each CDR3 is given with its conserved first and last residue. Each record gives: J gene, V gene, D gene, clone size, CDR3 DNA, CDR3 protein. The D gene is left open where the match is weak. Only some rows state a clone size, as once, few, many or a class for expanded clones.

j_gene: TRBJ2-1; v_gene: TRBV30; d_gene: NA; abundance: NA; CDR3nt: TGTGCCTGGAGTCCAACATGGAGGGGCTGGTACAATGAGCAGTTCTTC; CDR3aa: CAWSPTWRGWYNEQFF
j_gene: TRBJ2-1; v_gene: TRBV28; d_gene: TRBD2; abundance: NA; CDR3nt: TGTGCCAGCAGTTTGGGGGGGACTAGCGGGAGTCATGAGCAGTTCTTC; CDR3aa: CASSLGGTSGSHEQFF
j_gene: TRBJ2-3; v_gene: TRBV7-9; d_gene: NA; abundance: NA; CDR3nt: TGTGCCAGCAGCGGGGGCTACACAGATACGCAGTATTTT; CDR3aa: CASSGGYTDTQYF
j_gene: TRBJ2-1; v_gene: TRBV28; d_gene: TRBD2; abundance: NA; CDR3nt: TGTGCCAGCAGTTTACGTCGACTAGCGGGGATCTACAATGAGCAGTTCTTC; CDR3aa: CASSLRRLAGIYNEQFF
j_gene: TRBJ1-2; v_gene: TRBV28; d_gene: NA; abundance: once; CDR3nt: TGTGCCAGCAGTTCAGGGGTCTTGTATGGCTACACCTTC; CDR3aa: CASSSGVLYGYTF
j_gene: TRBJ2-3; v_gene: TRBV9; d_gene: TRBD1; abundance: once; CDR3nt: TGTGCCAGCAGCGTAGAGGGGACAGGGTGGCGTGTCACAGATACGCAGTATTTT; CDR3aa: CASSVEGTGWRVTDTQYF
j_gene: TRBJ1-4; v_gene: TRBV7-9; d_gene: NA; abundance: once; CDR3nt: TGTGCCAGCAGCCCCCCCGGGCGGAATCATGAAAAACTGTTTTTT; CDR3aa: CASSPPGRNHEKLFF
j_gene: TRBJ2-2; v_gene: TRBV19; d_gene: TRBD1; abundance: NA; CDR3nt: TGTGCCAGTGGGACAGACACGAACACCGGGGAGCTGTTTTTT; CDR3aa: CASGTDTNTGELFF
j_gene: TRBJ2-3; v_gene: TRBV6-1; d_gene: TRBD2; abundance: once; CDR3nt: TGTGCCAGCAGTGATGAGATAGCGGGGGTCACAGATACGCAGTATTTT; CDR3aa: CASSDEIAGVTDTQYF
j_gene: TRBJ2-3; v_gene: TRBV14; d_gene: TRBD1; abundance: NA; CDR3nt: TGTGCCAGCAGCCAATGGGGACAGGGGACAGATACGCAGTATTTT; CDR3aa: CASSQWGQGTDTQYF
j_gene: TRBJ2-7; v_gene: TRBV27; d_gene: TRBD2; abundance: NA; CDR3nt: TGTGCCAGCAGATTGTGGGGGGGCGAGCAGTACTTC; CDR3aa: CASRLWGGEQYF